A single sample gave rise to the 11 T cell receptor beta chains below, sequenced in a study of T cells in localized non-small cell lung cancer. TCRdb keeps only in-frame clones here, not all; method: immunoSEQ multiplex PCR. The sample comprises some 27,000 clones, around 89% of which are singletons, and 10% to 15% rests with the top ten. Specimen: peripheral blood, collected before any cancer treatment. The receptors come from a female donor of 60 years or more with stage III squamous cell lung carcinoma.

V is TRBV6-6 and J is TRBJ2-1, with D tentatively TRBD1 (6 bases). The CDR3 consists of 14 residues. CDR1 MNHNY and CDR2 SVGAGI come from the germline V gene (reference sequence). Trimming stripped 2 bases from V and 7 bases from J, with 12 bases between. CDR3 coding DNA: TGTGCCAGCAGTTACGGACAGACAGTGAATGAGCAGTTCTTC. It is translated as CASSYGQTVNEQFF.

V is TRBV25-1 and J is TRBJ1-4; D ambiguous. This CDR3 has 13 residues. Germline CDR1 is MGHDK and CDR2 is SYGVNS. Trimming stripped 4 bases from V and 7 bases from J, with 10 bases between. In DNA form, the CDR3 reads TGTGCCAGCAGTGGGGCAGCAATTGAAAAACTGTTTTTT. As protein: CASSGAAIEKLFF.

This chain connects TRBV9 to TRBJ2-1; 10 bases are a match to TRBD1. The CDR3 loop spans 15 amino acids. Looked up from germline, CDR1 is SGDLS and CDR2 is YYNGEE. Trimming took 2 bases from V and 4 from J; bases not matched to a gene: 3. CDR3 region: CASSVGTGAYNEQFF. CDR3 bases: TGTGCCAGCAGCGTCGGGACAGGGGCGTACAATGAGCAGTTCTTC.

The chain joins TRBV2 to TRBJ2-7, with no clear D. The germline CDR1 and CDR2 sequences are SNHLY and FYNNEI. This CDR3 region has 14 residues. V shed 6 bases and J shed 2 bases, with 14 bases lying between them. The CDR3 DNA follows: TGTGCCAGCAGCAAGAGGCCCTTACCCTACGAGCAGTACTTC. Residues: CASSKRPLPYEQYF.

V and J are TRBV29-1 and TRBJ2-1; D unresolved. The CDR3 has 15 amino acids. With 7 bases removed from V and 1 base from J, the gap between germline ends came to 17 bases. Looked up from germline, CDR1 is SQVTM and CDR2 is ANQGSEA. CDR3: CSGRLLGISYNEQFF. The DNA for the CDR3 is TGCAGCGGTAGATTATTGGGGATATCCTACAATGAGCAGTTCTTC.

This chain connects TRBV5-4 to TRBJ1-6, with 8 bases fitting TRBD1. CDR1 SGHNT and CDR2 YYREEE come from the germline V gene (reference sequence). V lost 0 bases, J lost 7 bases, and 3 bases stayed unmatched. CDR3 size: 15 residues. CDR3: CASSLATGENSPLHF. As DNA, the CDR3 is TGTGCCAGCAGCTTGGCGACAGGGGAGAATTCACCCCTCCACTTT. The whole variable domain, filled in from reference TRBV5-4 and TRBJ1-6, reads ETGVTQSPTHLIKTRGQQVTLRCSSQSGHNTVSWYQQALGQGPQFIFQYYREEENGRGNFPPRFSGLQFPNYSSELNVNALELDDSALYLCASSLATGENSPLHFGNGTRLTVT.

This sequence joins TRBV7-9 and TRBJ2-1; 9 nucleotides line up with TRBD2. Germline assignment: CDR1 SEHNR and CDR2 FQNEAQ (reference sequence). The trim removed 1 base at V and 4 bases at J, leaving 8 bases unmatched. This CDR3 has 17 amino acids. CDR3 DNA sequence: TGTGCCAGCAGCTTAGAGGGCGGGACTAGCCGTTACAATGAGCAGTTCTTC. As protein: CASSLEGGTSRYNEQFF. Full variable domain (outside the CDR3, taken from reference TRBV7-9 and TRBJ2-1): DTGVSQNPRHKITKRGQNVTFRCDPISEHNRLYWYRQTLGQGPEFLTYFQNEAQLEKSRLLSDRFSAERPKGSFSTLEIQRTEQGDSAMYLCASSLEGGTSRYNEQFFGPGTRLTVL.

V and J are TRBV10-3 and TRBJ2-1; no clear D. V lost 2 bases and J lost 6, with 5 bases in between. The CDR3 length is 12 residues. The V gene's germline CDR1 is ENHRY and CDR2 SYGVKD. The CDR3 protein is CAISENLNEQFF. Written as DNA, the CDR3 is TGTGCCATCAGTGAGAATCTCAATGAGCAGTTCTTC.

The rearrangement joins TRBV6-6 to TRBJ1-1; D not certain. Trimming removed 8 bases from V and 0 bases from J, with 13 bases in between. The length of the CDR3 is 14 residues. CDR1 is MNHNY and CDR2 is SVGAGI in the germline V gene (reference sequence). The CDR3 protein is CASVEGPLNTEAFF. The CDR3 DNA sequence: TGTGCCAGCGTGGAGGGCCCGTTGAACACTGAAGCTTTCTTT.

The chain's CDR3 is CASSLVSGLDGYTF. The CDR3, as DNA: TGTGCCAGCAGCTTGGTCTCGGGTCTAGATGGCTACACCTTC. The chain joins TRBV5-4 to TRBJ1-2, with D uncertain. The length of the CDR3 is 14 residues. CDR1 and CDR2 (germline): SGHNT, YYREEE (reference sequence). Trimming stripped 0 bases from V and 6 bases from J, with 12 bases between.

This chain joins TRBV6-5 and TRBJ1-2, with 7 bases lining up with TRBD1. The CDR3 loop spans 13 amino acids. J gave up 2 bases and V 5 bases, and 2 bases lay outside the gene matches. Per the germline V gene, CDR1 is MNHEY and CDR2 is SVGAGI. CDR3 in amino acids: CASSKQGNYGYTF. Written as DNA, the CDR3 is TGTGCCAGCAGTAAACAGGGGAACTATGGCTACACCTTC.